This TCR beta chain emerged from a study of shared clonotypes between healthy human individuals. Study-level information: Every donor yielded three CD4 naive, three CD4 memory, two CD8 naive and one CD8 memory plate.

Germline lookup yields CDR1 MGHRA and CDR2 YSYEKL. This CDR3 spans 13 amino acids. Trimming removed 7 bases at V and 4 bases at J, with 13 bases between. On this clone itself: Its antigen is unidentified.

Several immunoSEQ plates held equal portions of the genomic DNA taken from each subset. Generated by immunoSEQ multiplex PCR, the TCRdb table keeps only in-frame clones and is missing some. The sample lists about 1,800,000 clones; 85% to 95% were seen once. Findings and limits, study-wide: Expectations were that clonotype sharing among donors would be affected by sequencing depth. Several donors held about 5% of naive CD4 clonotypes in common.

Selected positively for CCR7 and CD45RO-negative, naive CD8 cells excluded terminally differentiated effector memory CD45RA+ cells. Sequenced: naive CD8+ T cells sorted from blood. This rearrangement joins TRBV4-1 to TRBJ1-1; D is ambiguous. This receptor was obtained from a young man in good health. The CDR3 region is CASNSGESTEAFF. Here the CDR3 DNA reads TGCGCCAGCAACTCGGGTGAAAGCACTGAAGCTTTCTTT.